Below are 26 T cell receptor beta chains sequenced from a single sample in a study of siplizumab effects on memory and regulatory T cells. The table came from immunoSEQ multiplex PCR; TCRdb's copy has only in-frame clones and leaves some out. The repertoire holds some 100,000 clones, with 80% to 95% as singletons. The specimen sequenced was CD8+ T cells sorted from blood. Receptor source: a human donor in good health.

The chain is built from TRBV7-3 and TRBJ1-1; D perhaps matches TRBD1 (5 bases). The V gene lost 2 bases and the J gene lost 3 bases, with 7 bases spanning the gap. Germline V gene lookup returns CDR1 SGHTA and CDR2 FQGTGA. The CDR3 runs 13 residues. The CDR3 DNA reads TGTGCCAGCAGCTTAGGGGGTCACACTGAAGCTTTCTTT. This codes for CASSLGGHTEAFF.

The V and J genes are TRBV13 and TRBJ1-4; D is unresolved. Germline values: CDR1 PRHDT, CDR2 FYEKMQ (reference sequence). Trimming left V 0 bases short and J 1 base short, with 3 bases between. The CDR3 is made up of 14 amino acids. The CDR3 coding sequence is TGTGCCAGCAGCTTAGGTGGAACTAATGAAAAACTGTTTTTT. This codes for CASSLGGTNEKLFF.

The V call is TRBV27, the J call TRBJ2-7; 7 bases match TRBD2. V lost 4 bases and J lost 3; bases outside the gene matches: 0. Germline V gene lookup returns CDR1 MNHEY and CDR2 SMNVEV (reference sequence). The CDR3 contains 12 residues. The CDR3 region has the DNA TGTGCCAGCAGTTCGGGGGGCTACGAGCAGTACTTC. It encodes CASSSGGYEQYF.

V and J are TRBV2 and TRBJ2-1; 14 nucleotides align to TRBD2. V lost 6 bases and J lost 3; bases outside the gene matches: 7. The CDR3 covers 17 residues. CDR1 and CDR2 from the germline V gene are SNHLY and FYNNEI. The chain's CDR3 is CASRGTSGSPVYNEQFF. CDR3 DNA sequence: TGTGCCAGCAGAGGGACTAGCGGGAGTCCGGTCTACAATGAGCAGTTCTTC.

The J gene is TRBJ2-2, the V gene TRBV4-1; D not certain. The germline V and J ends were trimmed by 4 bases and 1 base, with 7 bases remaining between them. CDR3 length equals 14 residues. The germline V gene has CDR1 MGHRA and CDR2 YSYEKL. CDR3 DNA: TGCGCCAGCAGCCCCTCTATGAACACCGGGGAGCTGTTTTTT. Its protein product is CASSPSMNTGELFF.

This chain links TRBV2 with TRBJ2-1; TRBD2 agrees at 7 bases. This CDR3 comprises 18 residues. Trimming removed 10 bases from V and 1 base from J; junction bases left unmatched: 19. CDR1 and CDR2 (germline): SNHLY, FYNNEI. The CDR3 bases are TGTGCCATCGCCCCCACGGGAGGACCAGACACTTCCTACAATGAGCAGTTCTTC. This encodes CAIAPTGGPDTSYNEQFF.

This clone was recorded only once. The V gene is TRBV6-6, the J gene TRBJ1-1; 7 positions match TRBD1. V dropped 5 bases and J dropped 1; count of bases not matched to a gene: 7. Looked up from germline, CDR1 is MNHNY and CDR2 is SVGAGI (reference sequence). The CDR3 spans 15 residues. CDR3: CASSPLGQWNTEAFF. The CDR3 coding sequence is TGTGCCAGCAGTCCCCTGGGACAGTGGAACACTGAAGCTTTCTTT.

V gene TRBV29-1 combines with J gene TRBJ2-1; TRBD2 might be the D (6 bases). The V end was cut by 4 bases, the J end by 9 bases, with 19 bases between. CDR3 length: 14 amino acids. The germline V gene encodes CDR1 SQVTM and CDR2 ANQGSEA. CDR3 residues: CSVGLTTGAGEQFF. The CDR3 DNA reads TGCAGCGTTGGGTTGACTACCGGAGCGGGTGAGCAGTTCTTC.

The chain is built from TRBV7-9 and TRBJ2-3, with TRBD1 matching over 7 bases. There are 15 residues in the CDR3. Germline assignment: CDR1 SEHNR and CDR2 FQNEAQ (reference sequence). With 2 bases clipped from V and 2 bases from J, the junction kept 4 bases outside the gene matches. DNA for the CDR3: TGTGCCAGCAGCTTAACAGGGGTCCCCACAGATACGCAGTATTTT. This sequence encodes CASSLTGVPTDTQYF.

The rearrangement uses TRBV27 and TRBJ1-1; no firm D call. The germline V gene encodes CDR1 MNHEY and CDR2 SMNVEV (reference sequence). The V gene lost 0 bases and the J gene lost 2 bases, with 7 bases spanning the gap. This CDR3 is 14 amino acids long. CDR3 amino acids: CASSLSGGNTEAFF. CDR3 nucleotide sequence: TGTGCCAGCAGTTTATCGGGAGGAAACACTGAAGCTTTCTTT.

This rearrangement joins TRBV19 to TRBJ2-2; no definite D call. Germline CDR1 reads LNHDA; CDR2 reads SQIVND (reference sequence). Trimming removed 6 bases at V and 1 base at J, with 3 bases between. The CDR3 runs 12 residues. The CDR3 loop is CASRENTGELFF. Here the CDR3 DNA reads TGTGCCAGTAGGGAGAACACCGGGGAGCTGTTTTTT.

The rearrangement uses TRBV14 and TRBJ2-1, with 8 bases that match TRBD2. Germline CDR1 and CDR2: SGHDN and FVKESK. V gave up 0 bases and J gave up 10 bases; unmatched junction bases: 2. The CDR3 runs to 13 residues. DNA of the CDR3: TGTGCCAGCAGCCAAGAAACTAGCGGAGAGCAGTTCTTC. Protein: CASSQETSGEQFF.

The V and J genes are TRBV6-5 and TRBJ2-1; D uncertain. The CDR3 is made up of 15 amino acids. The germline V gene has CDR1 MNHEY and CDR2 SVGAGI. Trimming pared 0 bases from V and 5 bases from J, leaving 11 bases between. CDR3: CASSYSSPPNNEQFF. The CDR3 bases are TGTGCCAGCAGTTACTCGAGTCCCCCAAACAATGAGCAGTTCTTC.

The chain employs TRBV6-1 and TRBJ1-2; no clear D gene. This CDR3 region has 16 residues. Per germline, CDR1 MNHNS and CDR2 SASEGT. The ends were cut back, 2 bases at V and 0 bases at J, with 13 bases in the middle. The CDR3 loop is CASSEWRLVANYGYTF. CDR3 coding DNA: TGTGCCAGCAGTGAATGGAGGCTAGTCGCTAACTATGGCTACACCTTC.

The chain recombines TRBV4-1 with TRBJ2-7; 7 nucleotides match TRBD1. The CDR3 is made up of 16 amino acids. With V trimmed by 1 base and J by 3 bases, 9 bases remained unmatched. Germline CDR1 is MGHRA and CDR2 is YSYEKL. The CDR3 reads CASSQVLGTDIYEQYF. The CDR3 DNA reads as TGCGCCAGCAGCCAAGTTCTAGGGACAGATATCTACGAGCAGTACTTC.

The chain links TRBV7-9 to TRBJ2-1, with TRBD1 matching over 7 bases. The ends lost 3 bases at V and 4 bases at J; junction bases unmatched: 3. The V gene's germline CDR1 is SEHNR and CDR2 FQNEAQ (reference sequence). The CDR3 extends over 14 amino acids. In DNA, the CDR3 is TGTGCCAGCAGCTTGGGGGACAGATACAATGAGCAGTTCTTC. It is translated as CASSLGDRYNEQFF. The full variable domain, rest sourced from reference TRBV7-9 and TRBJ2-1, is DTGVSQNPRHKITKRGQNVTFRCDPISEHNRLYWYRQTLGQGPEFLTYFQNEAQLEKSRLLSDRFSAERPKGSFSTLEIQRTEQGDSAMYLCASSLGDRYNEQFFGPGTRLTVL.

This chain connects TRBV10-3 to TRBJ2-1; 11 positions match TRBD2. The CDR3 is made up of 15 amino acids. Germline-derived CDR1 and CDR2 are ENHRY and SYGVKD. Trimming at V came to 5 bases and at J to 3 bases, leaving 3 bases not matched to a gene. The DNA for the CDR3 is TGTGCCATCAGTTCCGGGACTAGCGGCTACAATGAGCAGTTCTTC. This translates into CAISSGTSGYNEQFF.

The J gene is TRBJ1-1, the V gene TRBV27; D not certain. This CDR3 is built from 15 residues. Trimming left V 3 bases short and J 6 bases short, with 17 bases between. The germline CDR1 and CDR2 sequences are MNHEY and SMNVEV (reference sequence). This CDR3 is CASSLTGSSMAEAFF. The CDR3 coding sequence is TGTGCCAGCAGTTTGACGGGGAGCTCCATGGCTGAAGCTTTCTTT.

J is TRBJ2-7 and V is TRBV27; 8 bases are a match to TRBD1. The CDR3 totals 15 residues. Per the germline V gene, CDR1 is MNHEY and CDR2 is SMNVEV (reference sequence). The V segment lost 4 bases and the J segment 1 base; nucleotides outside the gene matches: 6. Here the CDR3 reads CASSSGGAGSYEQYF. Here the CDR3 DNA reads TGTGCCAGCAGTTCAGGGGGCGCGGGGTCCTACGAGCAGTACTTC.

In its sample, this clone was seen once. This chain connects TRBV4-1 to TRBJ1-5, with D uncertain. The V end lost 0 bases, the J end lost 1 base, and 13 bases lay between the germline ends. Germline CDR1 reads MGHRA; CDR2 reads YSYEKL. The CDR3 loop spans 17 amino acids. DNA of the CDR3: TGCGCCAGCAGCCAAGAGCCTGGGCAGGCGAGCAATCAGCCCCAGCATTTT. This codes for CASSQEPGQASNQPQHF.

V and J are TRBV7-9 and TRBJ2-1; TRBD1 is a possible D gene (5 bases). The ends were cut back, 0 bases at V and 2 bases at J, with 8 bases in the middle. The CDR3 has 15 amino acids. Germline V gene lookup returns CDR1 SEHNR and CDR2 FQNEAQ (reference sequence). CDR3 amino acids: CASSLAGATYNEQFF. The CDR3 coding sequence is TGTGCCAGCAGCTTAGCAGGGGCCACCTACAATGAGCAGTTCTTC.

The CDR3: CANRQGRVDSPLHF. The CDR3 nucleotides read TGTGCCAACCGACAGGGTCGGGTTGATTCACCCCTCCACTTT. This rearrangement joins TRBV6-4 to TRBJ1-6; 7 bases line up with TRBD1. V trimming: 10 bases; J trimming: 8 bases; junction bases outside the gene matches: 11. The CDR3 is made up of 14 amino acids. Per the germline V gene, CDR1 is MRHNA and CDR2 is SNTAGT.

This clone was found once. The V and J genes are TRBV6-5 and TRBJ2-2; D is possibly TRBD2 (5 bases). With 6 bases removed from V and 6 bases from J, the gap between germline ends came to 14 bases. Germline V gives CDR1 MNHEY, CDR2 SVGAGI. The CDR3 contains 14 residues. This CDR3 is CASRERGGAGELFF. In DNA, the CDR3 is TGTGCCAGCAGGGAACGGGGTGGGGCCGGGGAGCTGTTTTTT.

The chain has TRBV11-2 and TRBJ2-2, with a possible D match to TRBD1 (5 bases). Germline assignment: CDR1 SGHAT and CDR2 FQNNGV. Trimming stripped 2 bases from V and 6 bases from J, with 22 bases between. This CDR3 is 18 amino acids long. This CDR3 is CASSLLYGHRAGAGELFF. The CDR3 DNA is TGTGCCAGCAGCTTATTGTATGGACACCGGGCTGGGGCCGGGGAGCTGTTTTTT.

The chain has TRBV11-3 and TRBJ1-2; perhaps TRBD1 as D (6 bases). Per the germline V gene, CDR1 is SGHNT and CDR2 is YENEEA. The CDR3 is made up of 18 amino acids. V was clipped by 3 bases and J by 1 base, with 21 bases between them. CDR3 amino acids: CASSLDGGTGVFNYGYTF. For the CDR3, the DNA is TGTGCCAGCAGCTTGGACGGGGGCACCGGGGTATTTAACTATGGCTACACCTTC.

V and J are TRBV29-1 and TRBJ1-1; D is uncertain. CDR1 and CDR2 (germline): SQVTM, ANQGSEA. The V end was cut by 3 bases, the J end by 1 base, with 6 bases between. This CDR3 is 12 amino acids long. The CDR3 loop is CSVDRTNTEAFF. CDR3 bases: TGCAGCGTTGATCGGACGAACACTGAAGCTTTCTTT.